This TCR beta chain derives from a study of T-cell memory formation after mild COVID-19. Background on the study: Largely, TCR clusters stayed within a single donor.

MiXCR, run by TCRdb on the 5' RACE reads, gives a single entry per CDR3 protein. This table holds hundreds of thousands of distinct CDR3 sequences, around 21% found once. Germline CDR1 LGHNA, CDR2 YSLEER. Losses at the gene ends were 7 bases for V and 0 bases for J; bases not matched to a gene: 13. The CDR3 is 20 amino acids. Whole-study results and caveats: Cross-reactive memory apparently joined, as some responding clones appeared in pre-infection memory.

This clonotype came up once. Its antigen is unknown. This chain links TRBV4-3 with TRBJ2-3, with 16 bases aligning to TRBD2. The sample consisted of PBMCs or a T cell subset sorted from them (not recorded which). The clonotype comes from an adult woman who had mild COVID-19 (a few samples of this study predate the infection). Cell type and time point are not known. For the CDR3, the DNA is TGCGCCAGCATCCTAACGGGACTAGCGGGAGGGCCTTCCAGCACAGATACGCAGTATTTT. Protein sequence: CASILTGLAGGPSSTDTQYF.